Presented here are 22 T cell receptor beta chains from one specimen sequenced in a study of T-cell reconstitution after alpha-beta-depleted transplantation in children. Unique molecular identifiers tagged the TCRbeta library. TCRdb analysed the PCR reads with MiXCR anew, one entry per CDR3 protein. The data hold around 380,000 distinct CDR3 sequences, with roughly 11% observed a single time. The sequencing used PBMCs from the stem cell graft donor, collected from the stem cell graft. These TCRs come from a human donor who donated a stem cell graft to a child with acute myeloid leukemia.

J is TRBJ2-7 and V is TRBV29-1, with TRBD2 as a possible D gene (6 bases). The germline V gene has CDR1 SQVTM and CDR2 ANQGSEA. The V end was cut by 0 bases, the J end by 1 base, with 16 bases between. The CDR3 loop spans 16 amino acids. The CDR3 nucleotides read TGCAGCGTTGAAGATCATCGGCGGGATGGGTCCTACGAGCAGTACTTC. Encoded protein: CSVEDHRRDGSYEQYF.

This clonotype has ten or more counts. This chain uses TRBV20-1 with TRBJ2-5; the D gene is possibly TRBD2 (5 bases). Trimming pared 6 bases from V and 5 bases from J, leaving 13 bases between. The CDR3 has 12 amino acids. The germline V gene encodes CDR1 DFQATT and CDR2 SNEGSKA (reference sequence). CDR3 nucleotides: TGCAGTGCAGGCCGTAGCGTGGAGACCCAGTACTTC. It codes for CSAGRSVETQYF.

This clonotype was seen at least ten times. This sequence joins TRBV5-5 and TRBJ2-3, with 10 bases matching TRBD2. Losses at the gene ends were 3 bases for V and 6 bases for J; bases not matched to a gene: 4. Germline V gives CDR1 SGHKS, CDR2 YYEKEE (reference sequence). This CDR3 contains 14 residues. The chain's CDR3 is CASSSRTSGDTQYF. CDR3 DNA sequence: TGTGCCAGCAGCTCGCGGACTAGCGGTGATACGCAGTATTTT.

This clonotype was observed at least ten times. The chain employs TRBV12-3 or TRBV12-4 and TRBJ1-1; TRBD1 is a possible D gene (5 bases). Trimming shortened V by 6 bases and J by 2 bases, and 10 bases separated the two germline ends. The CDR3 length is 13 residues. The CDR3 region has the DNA TGTGCCAGCAGGTCGCGGGGCAACACTGAAGCTTTCTTT. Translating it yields CASRSRGNTEAFF.

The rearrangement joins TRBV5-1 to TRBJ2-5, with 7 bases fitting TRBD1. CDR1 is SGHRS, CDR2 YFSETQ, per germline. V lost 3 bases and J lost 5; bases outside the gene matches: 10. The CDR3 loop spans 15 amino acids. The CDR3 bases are TGCGCCAGCAGCTACTTTGAGGGGGCGGACGAGACCCAGTACTTC. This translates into CASSYFEGADETQYF. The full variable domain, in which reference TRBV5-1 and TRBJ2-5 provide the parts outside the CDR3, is KAGVTQTPRYLIKTRGQQVTLSCSPISGHRSVSWYQQTPGQGLQFLFEYFSETQRNKGNFPGRFSGRQFSNSRSEMNVSTLELGDSALYLCASSYFEGADETQYFGPGTRLLVL.

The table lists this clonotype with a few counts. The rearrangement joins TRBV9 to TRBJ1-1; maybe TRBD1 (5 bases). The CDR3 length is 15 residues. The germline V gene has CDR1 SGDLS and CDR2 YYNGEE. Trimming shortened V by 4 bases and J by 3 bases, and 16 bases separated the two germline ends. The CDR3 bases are TGTGCCAGCAGCCCCCAGGGTCGTCGGGACACTGAAGCTTTCTTT. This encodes CASSPQGRRDTEAFF.

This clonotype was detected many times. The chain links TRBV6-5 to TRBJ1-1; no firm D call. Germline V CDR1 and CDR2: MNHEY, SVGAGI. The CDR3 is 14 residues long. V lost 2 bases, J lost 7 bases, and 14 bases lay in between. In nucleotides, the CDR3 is TGTGCCAGCAGTTACGCGGGCCGATTAGGTGAAGCTTTCTTT. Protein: CASSYAGRLGEAFF.

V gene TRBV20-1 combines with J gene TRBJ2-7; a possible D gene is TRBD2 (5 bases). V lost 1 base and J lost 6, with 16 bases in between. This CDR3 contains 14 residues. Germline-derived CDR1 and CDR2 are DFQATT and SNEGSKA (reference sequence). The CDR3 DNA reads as TGCAGTGCTAGAGGGCGACTACACTACCTCGAGCAGTACTTC. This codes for CSARGRLHYLEQYF.

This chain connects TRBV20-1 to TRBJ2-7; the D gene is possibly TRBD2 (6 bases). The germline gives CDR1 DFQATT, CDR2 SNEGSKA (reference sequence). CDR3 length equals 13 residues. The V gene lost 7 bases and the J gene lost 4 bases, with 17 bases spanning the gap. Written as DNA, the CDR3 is TGCAGTGTTCCTCACCGGGAGCGGTACGAGCAGTACTTC. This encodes CSVPHRERYEQYF.

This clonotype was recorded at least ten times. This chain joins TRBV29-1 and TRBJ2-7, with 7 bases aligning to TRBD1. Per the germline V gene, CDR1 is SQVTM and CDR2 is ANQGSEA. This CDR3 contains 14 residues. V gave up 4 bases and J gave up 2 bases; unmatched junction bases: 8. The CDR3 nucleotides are TGCAGCGTTGGACAGGACAGGTCCCCCTACGAGCAGTACTTC. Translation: CSVGQDRSPYEQYF.

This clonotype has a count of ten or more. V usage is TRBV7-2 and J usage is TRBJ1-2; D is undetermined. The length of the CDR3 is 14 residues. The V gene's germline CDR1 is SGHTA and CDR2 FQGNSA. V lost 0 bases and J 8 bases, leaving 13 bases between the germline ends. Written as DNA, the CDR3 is TGTGCCAGCAGCTTAGCGCGGGTTCGGGAGGGCTACACCTTC. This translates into CASSLARVREGYTF.

The CDR3 nucleotides are TGCAGCGTTTCCTTTCGGGCCAACAATGAGCAGTTCTTC. It encodes CSVSFRANNEQFF. The chain joins TRBV29-1 to TRBJ2-1; D unresolved. Germline lookup yields CDR1 SQVTM and CDR2 ANQGSEA. CDR3 length: 13 amino acids. Between the trimmed V and J ends, which lost 5 bases and 5 bases, there was a span of 13 bases.

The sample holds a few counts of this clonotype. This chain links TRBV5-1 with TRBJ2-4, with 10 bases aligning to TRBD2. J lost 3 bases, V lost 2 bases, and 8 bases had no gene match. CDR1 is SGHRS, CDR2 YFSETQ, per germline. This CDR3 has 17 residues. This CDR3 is CASSLLAGKSGKNIQYF. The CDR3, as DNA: TGCGCCAGCAGCTTACTAGCGGGAAAGAGCGGCAAAAACATTCAGTACTTC.

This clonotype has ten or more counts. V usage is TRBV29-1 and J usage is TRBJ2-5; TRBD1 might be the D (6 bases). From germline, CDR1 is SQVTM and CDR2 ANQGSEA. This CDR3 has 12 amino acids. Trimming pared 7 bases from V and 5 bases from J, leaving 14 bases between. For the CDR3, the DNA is TGCAGCGCTATCCAGGGGACGGAGACCCAGTACTTC. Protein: CSAIQGTETQYF.

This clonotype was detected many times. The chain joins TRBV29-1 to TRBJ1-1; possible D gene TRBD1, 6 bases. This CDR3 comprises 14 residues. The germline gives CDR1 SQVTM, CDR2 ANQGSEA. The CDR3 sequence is CSFKQGTTPAEAFF. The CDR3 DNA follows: TGCAGTTTCAAACAGGGTACCACCCCGGCTGAAGCTTTCTTT.

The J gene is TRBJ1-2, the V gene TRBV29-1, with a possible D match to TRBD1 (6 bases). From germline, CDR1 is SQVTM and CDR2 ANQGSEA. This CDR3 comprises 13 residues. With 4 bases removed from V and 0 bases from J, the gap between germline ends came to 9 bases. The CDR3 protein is CSVVEGANYGYTF. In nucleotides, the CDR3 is TGCAGCGTTGTCGAGGGGGCTAACTATGGCTACACCTTC. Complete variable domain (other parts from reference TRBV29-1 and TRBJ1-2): SAVISQKPSRDICQRGTSLTIQCQVDSQVTMMFWYRQQPGQSLTLIATANQGSEATYESGFVIDKFPISRPNLTFSTLTVSNMSPEDSSIYLCSVVEGANYGYTFGSGTRLTVV.

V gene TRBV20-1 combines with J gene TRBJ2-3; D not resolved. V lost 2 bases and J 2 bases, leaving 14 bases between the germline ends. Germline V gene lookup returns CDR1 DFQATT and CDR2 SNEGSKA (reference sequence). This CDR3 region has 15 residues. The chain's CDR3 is CSARNPTVFTDTQYF. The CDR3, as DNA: TGCAGTGCTAGAAATCCAACTGTATTCACAGATACGCAGTATTTT.

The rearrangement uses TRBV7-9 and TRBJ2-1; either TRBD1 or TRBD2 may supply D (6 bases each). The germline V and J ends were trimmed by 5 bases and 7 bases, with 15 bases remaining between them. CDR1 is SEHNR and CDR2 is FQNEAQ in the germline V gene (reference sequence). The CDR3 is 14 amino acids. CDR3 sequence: CASSAFGGGNEQFF. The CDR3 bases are TGTGCCAGCAGCGCCTTCGGAGGGGGGAATGAGCAGTTCTTC. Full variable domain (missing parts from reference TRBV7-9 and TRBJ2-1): DTGVSQNPRHKITKRGQNVTFRCDPISEHNRLYWYRQTLGQGPEFLTYFQNEAQLEKSRLLSDRFSAERPKGSFSTLEIQRTEQGDSAMYLCASSAFGGGNEQFFGPGTRLTVL.

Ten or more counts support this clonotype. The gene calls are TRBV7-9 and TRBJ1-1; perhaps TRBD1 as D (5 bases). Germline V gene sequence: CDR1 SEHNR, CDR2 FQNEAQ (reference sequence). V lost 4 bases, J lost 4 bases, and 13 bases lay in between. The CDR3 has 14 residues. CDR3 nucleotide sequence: TGTGCCAGCAGCTACGCGGGGGGGTCCACTGAAGCTTTCTTT. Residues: CASSYAGGSTEAFF.

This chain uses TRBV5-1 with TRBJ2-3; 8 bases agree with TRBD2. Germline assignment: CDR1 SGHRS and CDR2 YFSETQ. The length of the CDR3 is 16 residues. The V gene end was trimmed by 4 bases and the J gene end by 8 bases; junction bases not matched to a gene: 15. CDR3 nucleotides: TGCGCCAGCAGCACTGGACTAGCTGGAAATTTGGGTACGCAGTATTTT. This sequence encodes CASSTGLAGNLGTQYF.

CDR3 sequence: CASTSGGAGRETQYF. CDR3 nucleotides: TGCGCCAGCACCTCCGGGGGGGCCGGTCGAGAGACCCAGTACTTC. The chain is built from TRBV5-1 and TRBJ2-5, with 8 bases matching TRBD2. This CDR3 is 15 amino acids long. Germline lookup yields CDR1 SGHRS and CDR2 YFSETQ. With V trimmed by 6 bases and J by 4 bases, 11 bases remained unmatched.

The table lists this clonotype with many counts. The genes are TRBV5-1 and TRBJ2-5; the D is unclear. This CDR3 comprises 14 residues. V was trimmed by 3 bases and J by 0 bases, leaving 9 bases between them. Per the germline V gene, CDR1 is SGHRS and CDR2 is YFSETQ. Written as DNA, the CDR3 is TGCGCCAGCAGCTCCTCTGGGTACCAAGAGACCCAGTACTTC. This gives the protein CASSSSGYQETQYF. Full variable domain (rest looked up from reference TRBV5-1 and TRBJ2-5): KAGVTQTPRYLIKTRGQQVTLSCSPISGHRSVSWYQQTPGQGLQFLFEYFSETQRNKGNFPGRFSGRQFSNSRSEMNVSTLELGDSALYLCASSSSGYQETQYFGPGTRLLVL.